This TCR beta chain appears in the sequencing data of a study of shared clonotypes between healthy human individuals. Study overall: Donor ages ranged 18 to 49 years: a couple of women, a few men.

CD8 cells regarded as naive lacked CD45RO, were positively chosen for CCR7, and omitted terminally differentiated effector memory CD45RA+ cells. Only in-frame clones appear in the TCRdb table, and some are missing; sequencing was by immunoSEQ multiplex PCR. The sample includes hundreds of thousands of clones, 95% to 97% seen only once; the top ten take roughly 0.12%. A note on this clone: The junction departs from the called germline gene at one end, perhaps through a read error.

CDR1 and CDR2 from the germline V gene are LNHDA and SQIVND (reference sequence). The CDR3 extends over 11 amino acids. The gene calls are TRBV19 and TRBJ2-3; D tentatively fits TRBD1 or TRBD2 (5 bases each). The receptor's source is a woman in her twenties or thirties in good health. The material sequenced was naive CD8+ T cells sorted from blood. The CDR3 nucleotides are TGTGCCAGTAGTTGGGGGACGGTTCATTCTTTT. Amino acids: CASSWGTVHSF. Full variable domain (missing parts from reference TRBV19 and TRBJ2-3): DGGITQSPKYLFRKEGQNVTLSCEQNLNHDAMYWYRQDPGQGLRLIYYSQIVNDFQKGDIAEGYSVSREKKESFPLTVTSAQKNPTAFYLCASSWGTVHSFGPGTRLTVL.